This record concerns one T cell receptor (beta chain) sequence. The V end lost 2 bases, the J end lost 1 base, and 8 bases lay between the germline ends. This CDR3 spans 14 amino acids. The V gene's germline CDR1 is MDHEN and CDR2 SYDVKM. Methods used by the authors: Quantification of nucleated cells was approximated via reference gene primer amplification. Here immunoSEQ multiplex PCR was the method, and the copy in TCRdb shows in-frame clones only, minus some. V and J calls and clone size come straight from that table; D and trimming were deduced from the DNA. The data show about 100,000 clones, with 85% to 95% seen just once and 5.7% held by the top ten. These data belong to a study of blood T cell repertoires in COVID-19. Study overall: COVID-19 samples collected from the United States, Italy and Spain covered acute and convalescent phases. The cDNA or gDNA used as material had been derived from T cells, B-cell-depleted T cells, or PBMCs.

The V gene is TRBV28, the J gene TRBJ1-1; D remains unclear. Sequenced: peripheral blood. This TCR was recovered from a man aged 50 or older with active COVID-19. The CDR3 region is CASSLPPENTEAFF. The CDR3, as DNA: TGTGCCAGCAGTTTACCCCCAGAGAACACTGAAGCTTTCTTT. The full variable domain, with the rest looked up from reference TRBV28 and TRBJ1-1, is DVKVTQSSRYLVKRTGEKVFLECVQDMDHENMFWYRQDPGLGLRLIYFSYDVKMKEKGDIPEGYSVSREKKERFSLILESASTNQTSMYLCASSLPPENTEAFFGQGTRLTVV.